This TCR beta chain was sequenced during a study of CD8+CD57+ T cells in acquired aplastic anemia. Study-level background: CD4+ and CD8+ cells, once sorted, gave DNA averaging 3.2 ug. Healthy donors gave 10 million to 11 million reads on average for CD4+ cells.

This CDR3 comprises 14 residues. Germline V gene data show CDR1 as SGHNT and CDR2 as YYREEE (reference sequence). With 5 bases clipped from V and 5 bases from J, the junction kept 6 bases outside the gene matches. Regarding the study as a whole: Simpson's diversity of CD8+ cells was not significantly different in patients compared with controls. Patients and controls had in common fewer than 30 CD8+ CDR3 sequences.

Many counts were recorded for this clonotype. The antigen remains unidentified. Genomic DNA provided the template from which TCR beta VDJ and CDR3 profiles were obtained. One entry per CDR3 protein results from TCRdb running MiXCR on the reads. The sample holds under 200,000 distinct CDR3 sequences, around 40% seen once. Sequencing was done on a sample of sorted CD4+, CD8+, or CD8+CD57+ T cells (not recorded which) from PBMCs. V is TRBV5-4 and J is TRBJ1-5, with 8 bases lining up with TRBD1. The receptor comes from a human donor in good health. The CDR3 here is CASSSDRADQPQHF. CDR3 bases: TGTGCCAGCAGTTCGGACAGGGCCGATCAGCCCCAGCATTTT.